The entry below describes one T cell receptor beta chain. Its antigen is undetermined. Isolated RNA was reverse transcribed into cDNA used as the sequencing template. Some clones are missing from TCRdb's copy, which holds only in-frame ones; the method was immunoSEQ multiplex PCR. The sample lists about 190,000 clones, roughly 53% seen once, with 10% to 15% in the top ten. Per the germline V gene, CDR1 is GTSNPN and CDR2 is SVGIG (reference sequence). V lost 3 bases, J lost 10 bases, and 9 bases lay in between. The CDR3 length is 11 residues. The data are from a study of CD8+ T cells in alopecia areata. Notes on the study in general: Scalp clonality and expanded CD8+ clones among the top 100 fell significantly with tofacitinib.

Treatment described: oral pan-JAK inhibitor, 5-10 mg twice daily. The clonotype was recovered from a human donor with alopecia areata. The source was CD8+ T cells sorted from blood, collected at week 24, from a patient treated with tofacitinib. This chain uses TRBV30 with TRBJ1-4; D not resolved. This CDR3 is CAWSERGKLFF. In nucleotides, the CDR3 is TGTGCCTGGAGCGAGCGCGGAAAACTGTTTTTT.